Listed here is a single T cell receptor (beta chain). The record originates from a study of blood T cell repertoires in COVID-19. For the study at large: Acute-phase and convalescent COVID-19 samples originated in the United States, Italy and Spain.

In the original analysis: Estimated nucleated cell counts came from reference gene primer amplification. Measured with immunoSEQ multiplex PCR; TCRdb has only the in-frame clones, and not every one. The V and J calls and clone size were taken over from that table, and D and trimming were inferred from the DNA. Seen here are more than 70,000 clones, 75% to 95% observed once, and the top ten hold just over 5%. The CDR3 sequence is 14 residues long. Germline V gives CDR1 LNHDA, CDR2 SQIVND (reference sequence). Trimming took 6 bases from V and 4 from J; bases not matched to a gene: 5. Sequenced: peripheral blood. The chain has TRBV19 and TRBJ2-2; 7 nucleotides agree with TRBD1. The clonotype was recovered from a woman aged 18 to 35 with acute or convalescent COVID-19. CDR3 DNA sequence: TGTGCCAGTAGCGTGACAGGGAGCACCGGGGAGCTGTTTTTT. Translated: CASSVTGSTGELFF.